The clone carrying this TCR beta chain was counted once. Its antigen is not identified. This sample was taken from a study of immune evolution from preneoplasia to lung adenocarcinoma. Whole-study results and caveats: Later-stage lesions appeared to have more T cells, more diversity, less clonality.

Sequencing was performed with immunoSEQ multiplex PCR; in TCRdb, only in-frame clones are kept and a portion is missing. This table has about 14,000 clones, less than 85% appearing once. The receptor was derived from a person aged 65-85 years with lung adenocarcinoma. The specimen sequenced was FFPE minimally invasive lung adenocarcinoma tissue.

In DNA, the CDR3 is TGCGCCAGCAGCCTGGAGGACCCCAGGGCGGATACGCAGTATTTT. This translates into CASSLEDPRADTQYF. The rearrangement joins TRBV5-1 to TRBJ2-3; D possibly uses TRBD1 or TRBD2 (5 bases each). The CDR3 extends over 15 amino acids. Trimming cost V 4 bases and J 6 bases, with 18 bases left between them. Germline CDR1 SGHRS, CDR2 YFSETQ.